The 30 T cell receptor beta chains presented below share a single source sample, sequenced in a study of cytomegalovirus exposure and HLA in healthy donors. PCR was performed using 60 Vbeta and 13 Jbeta primers. The data were produced by immunoSEQ multiplex PCR, yet TCRdb's version contains in-frame clones alone and is incomplete. The sample features around 88,000 clones, with 5.5% in its top ten. The sequencing sample was made of PBMCs. The receptors come from a girl aged 10-17 years in good health and CMV-seropositive.

V gene TRBV18 combines with J gene TRBJ1-6; D ambiguous. There are 16 residues in the CDR3. V was trimmed by 4 bases and J by 0 bases, leaving 10 bases between them. CDR1 is KGHSH and CDR2 is LQKENI in the germline V gene. CDR3 region: CASSHTPGSYNSPLHF. CDR3 nucleotides: TGTGCCAGCTCACACACCCCTGGCTCCTATAATTCACCCCTCCACTTT.

The rearrangement links TRBV7-9 to TRBJ1-2, with 8 bases fitting TRBD1. V was pared by 3 bases and J by 7 bases, with 4 bases of the junction left unmatched. The germline V gene has CDR1 SEHNR and CDR2 FQNEAQ (reference sequence). The CDR3 is 13 residues long. The CDR3 spells CASSFGQGAGYTF. The CDR3 DNA follows: TGTGCCAGCAGCTTTGGACAGGGTGCTGGCTACACCTTC.

The chain has TRBV7-2 and TRBJ1-5; 10 bases fit TRBD1. Germline loops: CDR1 SGHTA, CDR2 FQGNSA. V lost 3 bases, J lost 7 bases, and 9 bases stayed unmatched. The CDR3 contains 16 residues. CDR3 DNA: TGTGCCAGCAGCTTCTCCGGGACAGGGGCCCGGCAGCCCCAGCATTTT. The encoded protein is CASSFSGTGARQPQHF. The full variable domain, in which reference TRBV7-2 and TRBJ1-5 provide the parts outside the CDR3, is GAGVSQSPSNKVTEKGKDVELRCDPISGHTALYWYRQSLGQGLEFLIYFQGNSAPDKSGLPSDRFSAERTGGSVSTLTIQRTQQEDSAVYLCASSFSGTGARQPQHFGDGTRLSIL.

This chain uses TRBV9 with TRBJ2-7; the match to TRBD2 covers 10 bases. The V segment lost 0 bases and the J segment 5 bases; nucleotides outside the gene matches: 5. The CDR3 sequence is 15 residues long. From germline, CDR1 is SGDLS and CDR2 YYNGEE. The CDR3 spells CASSVAAGGPHEQYF. In DNA form, the CDR3 reads TGTGCCAGCAGCGTAGCAGCGGGGGGGCCCCACGAGCAGTACTTC.

The chain uses TRBV7-3 and TRBJ1-4; maybe TRBD1 (5 bases). V lost 5 bases to trimming and J lost 3 bases, with 13 bases between them. The germline gives CDR1 SGHTA, CDR2 FQGTGA. The CDR3 is 15 residues long. This CDR3 reads CASSPTGTPNEKLFF. The CDR3 region has the DNA TGTGCCAGCAGCCCGACCGGGACTCCTAATGAAAAACTGTTTTTT.

CDR3 in DNA: TGTGCCAGCAGCTTTGGGGCAGACAATGGCTACACCTTC. It translates to CASSFGADNGYTF. V is TRBV5-6 and J is TRBJ1-2, with D tentatively TRBD1 (5 bases). Germline-derived CDR1 and CDR2 are SGHDT and YYEEEE. V lost 2 bases and J 6 bases, leaving 11 bases between the germline ends. This CDR3 contains 13 residues.

The CDR3 DNA sequence: TGTGCCAGCAGCCCACCAGGGGGGACCCAGTACTTC. This sequence encodes CASSPPGGTQYF. The chain recombines TRBV7-2 with TRBJ2-5, with TRBD1 matching 7 bases. The V gene end was trimmed by 5 bases and the J gene end by 7 bases; junction bases not matched to a gene: 4. The CDR3 is 12 residues long. CDR1 SGHTA and CDR2 FQGNSA come from the germline V gene.

The chain uses TRBV19 and TRBJ1-2; 9 bases align to TRBD1. Germline CDR1 LNHDA, CDR2 SQIVND (reference sequence). This CDR3 comprises 14 residues. The junction had 8 bases not matched to a gene; V was cut back by 4 bases and J by 8 bases. CDR3 protein: CASSTTGGLVGYTF. In DNA, the CDR3 is TGTGCCAGTAGTACGACAGGGGGGCTCGTGGGCTACACCTTC.

The rearrangement joins TRBV18 to TRBJ1-5; D is uncertain. The CDR3 runs to 15 residues. The V end lost 3 bases, the J end lost 0 bases, and 9 bases lay between the germline ends. The germline V gene encodes CDR1 KGHSH and CDR2 LQKENI. The CDR3 reads CASSPVSSSNQPQHF. CDR3 nucleotide sequence: TGTGCCAGCTCACCTGTCTCCTCTAGCAATCAGCCCCAGCATTTT.

J is TRBJ2-5 and V is TRBV4-1; 9 bases map to TRBD1. V was clipped by 1 base and J by 4 bases; unmatched bases: 4. Germline CDR1 and CDR2: MGHRA and YSYEKL. The CDR3 is 15 residues long. Here the CDR3 reads CASSQGDREVETQYF. CDR3 coding DNA: TGCGCCAGCAGCCAAGGGGACAGGGAGGTAGAGACCCAGTACTTC.

This CDR3 is CASSLPLYRGRAEAFF. Here the CDR3 DNA reads TGCGCCAGCAGCCTTCCCCTTTACAGGGGTCGCGCTGAAGCTTTCTTT. This sequence joins TRBV4-1 and TRBJ1-1; 7 bases align to TRBD1. V was pared by 4 bases and J by 6 bases, with 14 bases of the junction left unmatched. Per the germline V gene, CDR1 is MGHRA and CDR2 is YSYEKL. The CDR3 spans 16 residues.

CDR3 in amino acids: CASSPPKGYDTEAFF. As DNA, the CDR3 is TGTGCCAGCAGCCCGCCAAAGGGGTATGACACTGAAGCTTTCTTT. The chain has TRBV7-9 and TRBJ1-1; tentatively, D is TRBD1 (5 bases). The germline CDR1 and CDR2 sequences are SEHNR and FQNEAQ (reference sequence). Trimming shortened V by 5 bases and J by 3 bases, and 16 bases separated the two germline ends. CDR3 length: 15 residues.

The chain couples TRBV7-9 to TRBJ1-1; tentative D call: TRBD1 (5 bases). This CDR3 is built from 14 residues. Germline loops: CDR1 SEHNR, CDR2 FQNEAQ (reference sequence). With 2 bases removed from V and 5 bases from J, the gap between germline ends came to 12 bases. CDR3: CASSLRGEGTEAFF. The DNA of the CDR3 is TGTGCCAGCAGCTTACGGGGGGAAGGAACTGAAGCTTTCTTT.

This chain links TRBV29-1 with TRBJ1-5, with 9 bases aligning to TRBD1. This CDR3 is 13 amino acids long. The V gene's germline CDR1 is SQVTM and CDR2 ANQGSEA. J gave up 4 bases and V 4 bases, and 2 bases lay outside the gene matches. The CDR3 reads CSVVGQGNQPQHF. As DNA, the CDR3 is TGCAGCGTTGTTGGACAGGGGAATCAGCCCCAGCATTTT.

This sequence joins TRBV19 and TRBJ1-1; D perhaps matches TRBD1 (5 bases). Germline lookup yields CDR1 LNHDA and CDR2 SQIVND (reference sequence). The CDR3 consists of 13 residues. V shed 11 bases and J shed 0 bases, with 13 bases lying between them. CDR3 protein: CAADMGMNTEAFF. The CDR3, as DNA: TGTGCCGCGGACATGGGAATGAACACTGAAGCTTTCTTT.

This chain connects TRBV5-4 to TRBJ2-1; D perhaps matches TRBD2 (7 bases). V dropped 1 base and J dropped 8 bases, with 19 bases sitting between them. The CDR3 is 16 amino acids. Germline V lookup: CDR1 SGHNT, CDR2 YYREEE (reference sequence). In DNA form, the CDR3 reads TGTGCCAGCAGCTTGCGTGTCGGGGGGCCTCGGGATGAGCAGTTCTTC. This gives the protein CASSLRVGGPRDEQFF.

The V gene is TRBV28, the J gene TRBJ2-7; D is ambiguous. In germline, CDR1 is MDHEN, CDR2 SYDVKM. The CDR3 totals 12 residues. The V end was cut by 5 bases, the J end by 5 bases, with 10 bases between. DNA for the CDR3: TGTGCCAGCAGTATAGCAGTGAACGAGCAGTACGTC. Protein product: CASSIAVNEQYV.

Notes on this clone: A junction end diverges from the germline sequence, so it may reflect a read error. The chain employs TRBV30 and TRBJ2-1; the D gene is possibly TRBD2 (5 bases). This CDR3 comprises 15 residues. Germline-derived CDR1 and CDR2 are GTSNPN and SVGIG (reference sequence). Here the CDR3 DNA reads TGTGCCGGGAGTGCCCCGGTCGGCTCCTACAATGAGCAGTTCTTC. Encoded protein: CAGSAPVGSYNEQFF.

The V gene is TRBV6-5, the J gene TRBJ2-3; TRBD1 might be the D (5 bases). CDR1 and CDR2 (germline): MNHEY, SVGAGI. CDR3 length: 13 amino acids. Trimming took 2 bases from V and 9 from J, leaving 12 bases between them. The CDR3 sequence is CASSYGSRVTQYF. CDR3 coding DNA: TGTGCCAGCAGTTACGGATCCAGGGTGACGCAGTATTTT.

The gene calls are TRBV5-6 and TRBJ1-1; weak D call: TRBD1 (6 bases). The CDR3 runs 14 residues. Trimming took 2 bases from V and 0 from J, leaving 8 bases between them. Germline V gives CDR1 SGHDT, CDR2 YYEEEE. Written as DNA, the CDR3 is TGTGCCAGCAGCTTCTGGGACATGAACACTGAAGCTTTCTTT. Its protein is CASSFWDMNTEAFF.

Comment on this clone: Other DNA sequences in this sample translate to the same CDR3. The CDR3 reads CASSLTGSTDTQYF. CDR3 bases: TGCGCCAGCAGCCTGACAGGGTCAACAGATACGCAGTATTTT. The chain links TRBV5-1 to TRBJ2-3; 7 nucleotides align to TRBD1. The junction had 5 bases not matched to a gene; V was cut back by 4 bases and J by 3 bases. This CDR3 has 14 amino acids. Germline CDR1 SGHRS, CDR2 YFSETQ.

The rearrangement uses TRBV2 and TRBJ2-7, with TRBD2 as a possible D gene (6 bases). V lost 6 bases and J lost 7, with 19 bases in between. CDR1 is SNHLY, CDR2 FYNNEI, per germline. The CDR3 sequence is 14 residues long. In nucleotides, the CDR3 is TGTGCCAGCAGAACGGGGACTGGCGTACAGGAGCAGTACTTC. It encodes CASRTGTGVQEQYF.

As for this clone: In the same sample, other DNA sequences code for this CDR3. V and J are TRBV6-5 and TRBJ2-2; no clear D gene. V shed 5 bases and J shed 0 bases, with 7 bases lying between them. Germline loops: CDR1 MNHEY, CDR2 SVGAGI. The CDR3 extends over 14 amino acids. The CDR3 here is CASSLGANTGELFF. The CDR3 bases are TGTGCCAGCAGTCTAGGAGCGAACACCGGGGAGCTGTTTTTT.

The gene calls are TRBV5-1 and TRBJ2-2, with 8 bases identical to TRBD2. The J segment lost 6 bases and the V segment lost 0 bases, leaving 4 bases of the junction unmatched. Germline loops: CDR1 SGHRS, CDR2 YFSETQ. This CDR3 comprises 15 residues. Here the CDR3 reads CASSLALRGAGELFF. The DNA of the CDR3 is TGCGCCAGCAGCTTGGCCTTGCGGGGGGCCGGGGAGCTGTTTTTT.

Written as DNA, the CDR3 is TGTGCCAGCAGTCCTAGCGGGGGGGCAGGAGATACGCAGTATTTT. It codes for CASSPSGGAGDTQYF. This rearrangement joins TRBV6-6 to TRBJ2-3; 12 positions match TRBD2. Per germline, CDR1 MNHNY and CDR2 SVGAGI (reference sequence). This CDR3 is built from 15 residues. V gave up 5 bases and J gave up 5 bases; unmatched junction bases: 5.

The chain couples TRBV29-1 to TRBJ1-2, with 7 bases lining up with TRBD1. CDR3 size: 12 residues. Losses at the gene ends were 6 bases for V and 6 bases for J; bases not matched to a gene: 7. Germline assignment: CDR1 SQVTM and CDR2 ANQGSEA. CDR3 DNA sequence: TGCAGCGTGGATACAGGGGAGGATGGCTACACCTTC. It translates to CSVDTGEDGYTF.

The chain couples TRBV7-9 to TRBJ2-2, with a possible D match to TRBD1 (7 bases). Germline CDR1 reads SEHNR; CDR2 reads FQNEAQ (reference sequence). V was pared by 5 bases and J by 0 bases, with 13 bases between. The CDR3 sequence is 16 residues long. In DNA form, the CDR3 reads TGTGCCAGCAGCAGACTAGGGACAGCGAACACCGGGGAGCTGTTTTTT. This encodes CASSRLGTANTGELFF.

The chain links TRBV29-1 to TRBJ1-2, with D tentatively TRBD1 (6 bases). From germline, CDR1 is SQVTM and CDR2 ANQGSEA. Trimming shortened V by 2 bases and J by 0 bases, and 10 bases separated the two germline ends. CDR3 length: 14 residues. CDR3 sequence: CSVEKGESNYGYTF. The CDR3 DNA reads as TGCAGCGTTGAAAAGGGGGAATCTAACTATGGCTACACCTTC. Drawing the rest from reference TRBV29-1 and TRBJ1-2, the complete variable domain is SAVISQKPSRDICQRGTSLTIQCQVDSQVTMMFWYRQQPGQSLTLIATANQGSEATYESGFVIDKFPISRPNLTFSTLTVSNMSPEDSSIYLCSVEKGESNYGYTFGSGTRLTVV.

The CDR3 nucleotides are TGCGCCAGCAGCCCTGCGACAGTCAGCACAGATACGCAGTATTTT. Protein sequence: CASSPATVSTDTQYF. The chain has TRBV5-1 and TRBJ2-3; D is perhaps TRBD1 (5 bases). The germline V and J ends were trimmed by 4 bases and 0 bases, with 12 bases remaining between them. The CDR3 is made up of 15 amino acids. Germline CDR1 SGHRS, CDR2 YFSETQ.

The chain employs TRBV2 and TRBJ1-2; D is ambiguous. In germline, CDR1 is SNHLY, CDR2 FYNNEI. The CDR3 consists of 14 residues. Trimming pared 3 bases from V and 4 bases from J, leaving 12 bases between. CDR3 protein: CASSDADRGYGYTF. The CDR3 nucleotides are TGTGCCAGCAGTGATGCAGACCGAGGCTATGGCTACACCTTC.